This T cell receptor beta chain was observed in a study of blood T cell repertoires in COVID-19. TCRdb keeps only in-frame clones here, not all; method: immunoSEQ multiplex PCR. The table has tens of thousands of clones, around 90% seen once. The CDR3 runs 14 residues. Trimming stripped 4 bases from V and 4 bases from J, with 13 bases between. Germline CDR1 is SNHLY and CDR2 is FYNNEI. V usage is TRBV2 and J usage is TRBJ1-2, with a weak D call TRBD1 (6 bases). The TCR comes from a man aged 55-75 years with acute or convalescent COVID-19. The sample comprised peripheral blood. The CDR3 is CASSGEGRGYGYTF. The DNA for the CDR3 is TGTGCCAGCAGTGGAGAAGGCAGGGGCTATGGCTACACCTTC.